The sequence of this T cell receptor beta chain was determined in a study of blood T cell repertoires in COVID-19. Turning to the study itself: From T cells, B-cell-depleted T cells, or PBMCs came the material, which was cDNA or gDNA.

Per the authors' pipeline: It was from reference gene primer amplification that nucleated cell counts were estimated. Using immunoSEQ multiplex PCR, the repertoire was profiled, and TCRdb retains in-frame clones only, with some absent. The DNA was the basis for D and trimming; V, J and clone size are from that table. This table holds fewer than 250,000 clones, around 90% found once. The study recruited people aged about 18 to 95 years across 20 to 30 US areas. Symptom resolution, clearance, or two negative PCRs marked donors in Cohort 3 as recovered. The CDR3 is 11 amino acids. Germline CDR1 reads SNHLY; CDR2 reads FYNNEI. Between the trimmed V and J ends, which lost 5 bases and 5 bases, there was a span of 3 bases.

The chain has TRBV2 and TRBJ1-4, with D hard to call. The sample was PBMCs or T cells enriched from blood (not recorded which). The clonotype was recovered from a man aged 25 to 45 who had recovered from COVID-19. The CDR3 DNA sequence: TGTGCCAGCAGTCGGAATGAAAAACTGTTTTTT. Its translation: CASSRNEKLFF.